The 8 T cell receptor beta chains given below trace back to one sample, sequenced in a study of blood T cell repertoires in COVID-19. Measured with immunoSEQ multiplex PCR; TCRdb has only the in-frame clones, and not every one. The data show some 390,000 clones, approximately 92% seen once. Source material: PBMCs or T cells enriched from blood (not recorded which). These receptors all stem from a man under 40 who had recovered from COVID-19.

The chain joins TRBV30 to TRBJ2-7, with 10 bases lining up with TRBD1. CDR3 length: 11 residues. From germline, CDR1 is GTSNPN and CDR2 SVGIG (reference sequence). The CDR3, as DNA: TGTGCGTGGGACAGGGGCGGCGAGCAGTACTTC. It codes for CAWDRGGEQYF.

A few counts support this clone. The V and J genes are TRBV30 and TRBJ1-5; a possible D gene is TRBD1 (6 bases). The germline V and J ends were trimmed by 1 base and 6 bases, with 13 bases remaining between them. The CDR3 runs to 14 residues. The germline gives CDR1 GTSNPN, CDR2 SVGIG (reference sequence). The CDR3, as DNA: TGTGCCTGGAGTGGAACACAGGGCGGTCAGCCCCAGCATTTT. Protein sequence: CAWSGTQGGQPQHF.

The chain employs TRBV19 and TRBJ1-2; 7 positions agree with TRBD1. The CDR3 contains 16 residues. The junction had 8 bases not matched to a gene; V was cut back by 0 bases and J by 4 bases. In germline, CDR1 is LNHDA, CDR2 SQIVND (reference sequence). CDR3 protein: CASSIDEEGGSYGYTF. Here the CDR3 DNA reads TGTGCCAGTAGTATAGATGAAGAAGGGGGCAGCTATGGCTACACCTTC.

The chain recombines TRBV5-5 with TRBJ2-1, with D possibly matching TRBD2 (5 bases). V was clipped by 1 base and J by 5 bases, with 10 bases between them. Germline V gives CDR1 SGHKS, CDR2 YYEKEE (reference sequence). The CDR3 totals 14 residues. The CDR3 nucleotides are TGTGCCAGCAGCTTGAGAGCGGCCAACAATGAGCAGTTCTTC. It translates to CASSLRAANNEQFF.

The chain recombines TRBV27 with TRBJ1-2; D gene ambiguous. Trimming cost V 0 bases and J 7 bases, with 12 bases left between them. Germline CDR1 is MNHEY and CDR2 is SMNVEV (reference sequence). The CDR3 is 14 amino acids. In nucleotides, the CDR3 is TGTGCCAGCAGTTTATCTTCTGAGGGTTTTGGCTACACCTTC. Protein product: CASSLSSEGFGYTF.

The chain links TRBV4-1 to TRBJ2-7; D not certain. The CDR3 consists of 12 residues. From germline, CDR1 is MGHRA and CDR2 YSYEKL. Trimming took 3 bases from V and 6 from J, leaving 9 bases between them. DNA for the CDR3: TGCGCCAGCAGCCAGATCAGTGGCGAGCAGTACTTC. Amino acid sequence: CASSQISGEQYF.

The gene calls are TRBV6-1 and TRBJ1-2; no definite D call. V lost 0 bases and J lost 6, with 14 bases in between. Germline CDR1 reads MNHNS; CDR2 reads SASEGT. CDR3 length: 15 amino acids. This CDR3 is CASSEAPGWIDGYTF. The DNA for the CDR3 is TGTGCCAGCAGTGAAGCACCCGGGTGGATAGATGGCTACACCTTC.

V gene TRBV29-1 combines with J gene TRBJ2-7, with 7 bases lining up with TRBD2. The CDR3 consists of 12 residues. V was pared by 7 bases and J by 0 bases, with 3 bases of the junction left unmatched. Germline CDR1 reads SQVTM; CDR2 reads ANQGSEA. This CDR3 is CSGGGSSYEQYF. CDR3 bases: TGCAGCGGCGGGGGAAGCTCCTACGAGCAGTACTTC.